The T cell receptor beta chain described here comes from a study of blood T cell repertoires in COVID-19. The CDR3 runs 14 residues. The germline V gene encodes CDR1 ENHRY and CDR2 SYGVKD. V was trimmed by 5 bases and J by 1 base, leaving 9 bases between them. Data came from immunoSEQ multiplex PCR; TCRdb stores just in-frame clones and leaves some out. The table includes about 48,000 clones, over 80% detected once. The sample was peripheral blood. The sequence was collected from a man aged 70 or older with acute or convalescent COVID-19. V and J are TRBV10-3 and TRBJ1-5; D is unclear. CDR3 in amino acids: CAISPDSSNQPQHF. CDR3 nucleotide sequence: TGTGCCATCAGTCCAGATTCGAGCAATCAGCCCCAGCATTTT.